This T cell receptor (beta chain) was observed in a study of blood T cell repertoires in COVID-19 (dated by TCRdb to about 2020). Study-level background: Samples covering the acute and convalescent phases of COVID-19 were provided by collaborators in the United States, Italy and Spain. The prospective study material was composed of cDNA or gDNA derived from T cells, B-cell-depleted T cells, or PBMCs. The dataset comprised deeply sampled blood TCRbeta repertoires from subjects exposed to, actively infected with, or recovered from COVID-19. The repertoires were released in a freely available public database intended as a resource for research on the immune response to SARS-CoV-2. Samples were obtained from the ongoing ImmuneRACE study (first 160 participants) and from over 1,000 subjects provided by 6 global collaborators. The sample metadata nearly always contained a de-identified subject ID, COVID-19 status, age in years and sex. Where HLA class I and class II types were available, the types were taken from metadata supplied by the sample provider, not from assay-based typing. Overall study results and their limits: How much clinical and demographic metadata was included differed by source and by participant, and the metadata was provided uncurated.

With regard to this clone: It has no known antigen specificity. Base qualities are not at hand, and no much larger clone is one base apart.

Each collaborating institution followed its own protocols to collect whole blood in K2EDTA tubes. For TCRbeta analysis, collaborators shipped samples as frozen whole blood, isolated PBMCs, or DNA extracted from either of those sample types. Trimming leaves V shorter by 5 bases and J shorter by 4 bases, with the junction holding 7 bases beyond the gene matches. The germline V gene specifies SGHTA as CDR1 and FQGNSA as CDR2. The CDR3 spans 15 residues, from the cysteine through the phenylalanine. Only CDR3 DNA is held: 45 bases, read in frame from base 1. TCRbeta CDR3 regions were amplified from genomic DNA by means of the immunoSEQ Assay, a bias-controlled multiplex PCR. The source study handled its data this way. Nucleated cell counts per sample were estimated from amplification of reference gene primers within the assay. Sequence reads were collapsed and filtered to measure the absolute abundance of every unique TCRbeta CDR3 rearrangement. For each sample, productive Simpson clonality was calculated as the square root of Simpson's diversity index across productive rearrangements. Drawn from immuneACCESS, this table holds only the in-frame rearrangements with V and J called that TCRdb kept. Clones are partly lost; checked studies trace under half to an unresolved V gene and leave the rest unexplained. V and J calls and clone size are given by that table; D and trimming were obtained from the DNA. This sample is represented by around 250,000 clones; approximately 88% of them were singletons. The ten most abundant clones make up about 0.7% of the sample.

This receptor chain uses TRBV7-2 and TRBJ1-1; the central 10 bases match TRBD1. Sequencing used peripheral blood. The TCR was taken from a human donor in a cohort sampled during active COVID-19. The CDR3 reads as follows: CASSPRQGAGTEAFF. The bases read TGTGCCAGCAGCCCAAGACAGGGGGCGGGCACTGAAGCTTTCTTT.